Shown below are 18 T cell receptor beta chains from a single sample sequenced in a study of blood T cells in healthy people across ages. Together with a sample-barcoded 5' primer, a J-beta primer mix was included in a second PCR lasting roughly 6 to 12 cycles. From the 5' RACE reads, TCRdb called clonotypes with MiXCR, one entry per CDR3 protein. The sample carries 540,000 or so distinct CDR3 sequences, approximately 25% recorded once. The same sample was also used in a study of T cells of mothers and their children.

Specimen: blood. The origin of the receptors is a boy aged 10-17 years in good health.

This chain joins TRBV12-3 or TRBV12-4 and TRBJ2-1; 7 nucleotides match TRBD1. This CDR3 is 18 amino acids long. The ends lost 0 bases at V and 0 bases at J; junction bases unmatched: 8. CDR3 coding DNA: TGTGCCAGCAGTTTAGCTCGTCGGACAGGAAGCTCCTACAATGAGCAGTTCTTC. It translates to CASSLARRTGSSYNEQFF.

This clonotype was detected only a few times. One junction end disagrees with the germline gene, perhaps due to a read error. The J gene is TRBJ2-5, the V gene TRBV7-9; D is perhaps TRBD1 or TRBD2 (6 bases each). CDR1 is SEHNR and CDR2 is FQNEAQ in the germline V gene (reference sequence). The CDR3 extends over 13 amino acids. CDR3 sequence: CASSLSGGLWSFF. CDR3 nucleotide sequence: TGTGCCAGCAGCTTAAGTGGGGGGCTGTGGTCGTTCTTC.

Points on this clonotype: A read error may produce the germline difference seen at one junction end. The V call is TRBV28, the J call TRBJ2-1; 13 nucleotides line up with TRBD2. This CDR3 has 20 amino acids. The germline CDR1 and CDR2 sequences are MDHEN and SYDVKM. The CDR3 here is CASSLLMSMGLAGPYDEQFF. For the CDR3, the DNA is TGTGCCAGCAGTTTATTGATGAGCATGGGACTAGCGGGGCCCTACGATGAGCAGTTCTTC.

This clonotype appeared a few times. The CDR3 sequence is CASSLEGRQSGNTIYF. The CDR3 nucleotides are TGTGCCAGCAGCTTAGAAGGCCGACAGTCTGGAAACACCATATATTTT. V usage is TRBV11-2 and J usage is TRBJ1-3; a weak D match, TRBD1 (5 bases). This CDR3 has 16 residues. Germline V CDR1 and CDR2: SGHAT, FQNNGV. The germline V and J ends were trimmed by 0 bases and 1 base, with 10 bases remaining between them. Full variable domain (outside the CDR3, taken from reference TRBV11-2 and TRBJ1-3): EAGVAQSPRYKIIEKRQSVAFWCNPISGHATLYWYQQILGQGPKLLIQFQNNGVVDDSQLPKDRFSAERLKGVDSTLKIQPAKLEDSAVYLCASSLEGRQSGNTIYFGEGSWLTVV.

This clonotype was seen a handful of times. CDR3 residues: CSVEDLSGTANTEAFF. CDR3 bases: TGCAGCGTTGAGGATTTGTCCGGGACAGCGAACACTGAAGCTTTCTTT. This sequence joins TRBV29-1 and TRBJ1-1, with 7 nucleotides matching TRBD1. Trimming took 3 bases from V and 1 from J; bases not matched to a gene: 11. This CDR3 is 16 amino acids long. CDR1 is SQVTM and CDR2 is ANQGSEA in the germline V gene.

This rearrangement joins TRBV20-1 to TRBJ2-7; 13 positions agree with TRBD2. The CDR3 has 16 residues. Trimming cost V 5 bases and J 2 bases; bases outside gene matches: 9. From germline, CDR1 is DFQATT and CDR2 SNEGSKA (reference sequence). The CDR3 here is CSAYEPGLAGTYEQYF. CDR3 nucleotides: TGCAGTGCTTACGAACCGGGACTAGCGGGAACCTACGAGCAGTACTTC.

This clonotype has a handful of counts. The V gene is TRBV4-3, the J gene TRBJ1-5; D not resolved. CDR1 LGHNA and CDR2 YSLEER come from the germline V gene. CDR3 length: 14 residues. V was trimmed by 0 bases and J by 3 bases, leaving 6 bases between them. The CDR3 region is CASSQDSLNQPQHF. The CDR3 region has the DNA TGCGCCAGCAGCCAAGACTCCCTCAATCAGCCCCAGCATTTT.

This clonotype was found a few times. V usage is TRBV6-5 and J usage is TRBJ1-2; no clear D. V lost 6 bases and J lost 8, with 16 bases in between. The CDR3 covers 13 residues. Germline-derived CDR1 and CDR2 are MNHEY and SVGAGI. The CDR3 region has the DNA TGTGCCAGCAGAGAGAGGCAGGCGGGCGGCTACACCTTC. Residues: CASRERQAGGYTF.

CDR3 in amino acids: CASSLSGASTQYF. CDR3 sequence (DNA): TGCGCCAGCAGCCTTTCAGGGGCCTCGACCCAGTACTTC. This chain connects TRBV5-1 to TRBJ2-5; weak D call: TRBD1 (6 bases). The V and J ends lost 4 bases and 7 bases respectively, with 14 bases between them. Germline CDR1 and CDR2: SGHRS and YFSETQ. The CDR3 covers 13 residues.

This clonotype has more than one count but fewer than ten. The chain combines TRBV7-2 with TRBJ2-5; D not resolved. The J call may be mistaken, given a closer DNA end match to TRBJ2-7. The CDR3 covers 15 residues. Germline V gene data show CDR1 as SGHTA and CDR2 as FQGNSA. CDR3 in amino acids: CASSLGPGRNYEQYF. The CDR3 coding sequence is TGTGCCAGCAGCTTAGGCCCAGGTAGAAATTACGAGCAGTACTTC.

V usage is TRBV28 and J usage is TRBJ2-1, with 8 bases fitting TRBD2. Germline V gene sequence: CDR1 MDHEN, CDR2 SYDVKM. The J segment lost 0 bases and the V segment lost 6 bases, leaving 4 bases of the junction unmatched. The CDR3 runs 15 residues. The CDR3 loop is CASRLSGGSYNEQFF. CDR3 bases: TGTGCCAGCAGGCTCAGCGGGGGCTCCTACAATGAGCAGTTCTTC.

This clonotype has a handful of counts. The chain couples TRBV6-2 or TRBV6-3 to TRBJ2-5, with 8 bases lining up with TRBD2. Germline-derived CDR1 and CDR2 are MNHEY and SVGEGT. Germline trimming cut 8 bases from V and 5 bases from J; bases unmatched to any gene: 10. This CDR3 is 14 amino acids long. CDR3 protein: CASQGLAFRETQYF. The CDR3 region has the DNA TGTGCCAGCCAAGGACTAGCCTTCAGGGAGACCCAGTACTTC.

Regarding this clonotype: Since a much larger clone is just one base distant, this may be a read error. The V and J genes are TRBV6-2 or TRBV6-3 and TRBJ1-2; TRBD1 might be the D (6 bases). Germline values: CDR1 MNHEY, CDR2 SVGEGT. The CDR3 consists of 14 residues. The germline V and J ends were trimmed by 8 bases and 4 bases, with 17 bases remaining between them. CDR3 sequence reads: CASGGSTTTYGYTF. In nucleotides, the CDR3 is TGTGCCAGCGGGGGCAGCACGACTACCTATGGCTACACCTTC.

This clonotype has a handful of counts. The V call is TRBV12-3 or TRBV12-4, the J call TRBJ2-1, with TRBD2 matching over 9 bases. V dropped 7 bases and J dropped 7; count of bases not matched to a gene: 8. The CDR3 is 14 residues long. This CDR3 is CASTKQRGANEQFF. The CDR3 DNA is TGTGCCAGCACCAAACAGCGGGGGGCGAATGAGCAGTTCTTC.

The CDR3 DNA sequence: TGTGCCAGCAGTTCTCCGGGACAGGTCCTCTTCTCCTACGAGCAGTACTTC. This sequence encodes CASSSPGQVLFSYEQYF. The chain links TRBV6-2 or TRBV6-3 to TRBJ2-7, with 8 bases identical to TRBD1. Trimming at V came to 4 bases and at J to 0 bases, leaving 11 bases not matched to a gene. The CDR3 extends over 17 amino acids. Germline CDR1 and CDR2: MNHEY and SVGEGT.

The rearrangement uses TRBV6-6 and TRBJ1-4; tentatively, D is TRBD1 (5 bases). The CDR3 has 14 amino acids. Germline V gene lookup returns CDR1 MNHNY and CDR2 SVGAGI (reference sequence). Trimming left V 6 bases short and J 2 bases short, with 10 bases between. The chain's CDR3 is CASSWGGTNEKLFF. The DNA of the CDR3 is TGTGCCAGCAGCTGGGGGGGTACTAATGAAAAACTGTTTTTT.

CDR3 protein: CSVDPLWTDTQYF. CDR3 nucleotides: TGCAGCGTTGATCCTTTGTGGACAGATACGCAGTATTTT. The chain links TRBV29-1 to TRBJ2-3; D is undetermined. CDR3 size: 13 residues. The V gene's germline CDR1 is SQVTM and CDR2 ANQGSEA. Trimming removed 3 bases at V and 3 bases at J, with 10 bases between.

This chain uses TRBV4-2 with TRBJ2-5; 7 bases line up with TRBD2. Trimming cost V 0 bases and J 5 bases; bases outside gene matches: 6. Germline CDR1 reads LGHNA; CDR2 reads YNFKEQ. The CDR3 extends over 15 amino acids. The CDR3 here is CASSQEGGNWETQYF. The CDR3 region has the DNA TGTGCCAGCAGCCAAGAGGGGGGGAACTGGGAGACCCAGTACTTC.